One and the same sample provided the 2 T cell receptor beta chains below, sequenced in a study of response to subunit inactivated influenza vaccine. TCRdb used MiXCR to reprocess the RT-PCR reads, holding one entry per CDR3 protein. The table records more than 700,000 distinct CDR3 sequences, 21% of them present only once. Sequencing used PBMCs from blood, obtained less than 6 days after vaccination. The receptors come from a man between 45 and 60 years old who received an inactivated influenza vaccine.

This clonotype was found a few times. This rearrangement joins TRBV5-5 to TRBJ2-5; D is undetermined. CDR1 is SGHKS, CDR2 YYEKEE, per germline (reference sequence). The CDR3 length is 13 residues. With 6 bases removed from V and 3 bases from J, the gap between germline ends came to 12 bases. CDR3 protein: CASTTTDKETQYF. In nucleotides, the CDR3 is TGTGCCAGCACCACTACTGACAAAGAGACCCAGTACTTC.

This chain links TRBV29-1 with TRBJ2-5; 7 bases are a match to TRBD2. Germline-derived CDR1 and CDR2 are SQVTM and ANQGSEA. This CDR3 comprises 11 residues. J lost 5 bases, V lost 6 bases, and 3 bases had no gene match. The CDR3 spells CSVGEGETQYF. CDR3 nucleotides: TGCAGCGTCGGGGAGGGGGAGACCCAGTACTTC.